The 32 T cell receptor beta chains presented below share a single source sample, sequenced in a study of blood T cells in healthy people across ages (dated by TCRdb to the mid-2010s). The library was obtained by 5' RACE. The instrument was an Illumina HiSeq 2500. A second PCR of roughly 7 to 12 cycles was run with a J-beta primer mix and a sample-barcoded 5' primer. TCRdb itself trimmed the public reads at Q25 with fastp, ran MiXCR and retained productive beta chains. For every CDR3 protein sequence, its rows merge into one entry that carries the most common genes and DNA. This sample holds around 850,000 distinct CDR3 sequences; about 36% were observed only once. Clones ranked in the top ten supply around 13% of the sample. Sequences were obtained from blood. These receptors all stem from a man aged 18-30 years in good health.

For the CDR3, the DNA is TGTGCCAGCAGCCCTCTCTCCGGCGGAGGTGAAAAACTGTTTTTT. Translating gives CASSPLSGGGEKLFF. J is TRBJ1-4 and V is TRBV12-3 or TRBV12-4; D unresolved. The CDR3 spans 15 residues. The V gene lost 6 bases and the J gene lost 7 bases, with 18 bases spanning the gap.

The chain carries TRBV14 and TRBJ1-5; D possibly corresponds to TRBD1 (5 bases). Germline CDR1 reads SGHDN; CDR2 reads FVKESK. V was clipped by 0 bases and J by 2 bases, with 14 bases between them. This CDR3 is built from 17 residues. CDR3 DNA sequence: TGTGCCAGCAGCCAAGACAGGGTCTCGTCACGCAATCAGCCCCAGCATTTT. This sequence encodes CASSQDRVSSRNQPQHF.

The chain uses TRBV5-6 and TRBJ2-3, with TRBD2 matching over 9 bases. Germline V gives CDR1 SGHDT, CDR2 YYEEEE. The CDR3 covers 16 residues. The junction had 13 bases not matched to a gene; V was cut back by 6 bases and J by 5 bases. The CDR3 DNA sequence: TGTGCCAGCACCCAGGGGTGGCTAGCGGGGAGAGATACGCAGTATTTT. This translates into CASTQGWLAGRDTQYF.

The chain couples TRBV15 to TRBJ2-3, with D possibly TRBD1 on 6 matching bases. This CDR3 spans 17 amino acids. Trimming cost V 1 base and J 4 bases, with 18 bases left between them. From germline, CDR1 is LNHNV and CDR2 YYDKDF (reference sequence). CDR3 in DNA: TGTGCCACCAGCAGAGTTCGGGACACAGGGCGGGCAGATACGCAGTATTTT. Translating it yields CATSRVRDTGRADTQYF.

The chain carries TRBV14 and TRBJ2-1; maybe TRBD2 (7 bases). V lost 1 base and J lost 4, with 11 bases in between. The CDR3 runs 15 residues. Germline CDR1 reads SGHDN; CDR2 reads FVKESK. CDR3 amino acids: CASSQVGGRYNEQFF. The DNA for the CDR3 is TGTGCCAGCAGCCAAGTCGGGGGGCGGTACAATGAGCAGTTCTTC.

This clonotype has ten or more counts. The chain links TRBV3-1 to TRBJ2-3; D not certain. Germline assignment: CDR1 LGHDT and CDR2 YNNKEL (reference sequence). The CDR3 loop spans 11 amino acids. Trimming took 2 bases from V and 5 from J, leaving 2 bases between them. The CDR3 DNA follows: TGTGCCAGCAGCCAAATAGATACGCAGTATTTT. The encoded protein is CASSQIDTQYF.

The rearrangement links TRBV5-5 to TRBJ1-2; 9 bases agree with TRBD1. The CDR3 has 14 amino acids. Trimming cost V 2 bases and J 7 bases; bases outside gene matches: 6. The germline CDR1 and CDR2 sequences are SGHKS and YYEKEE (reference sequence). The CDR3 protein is CASSLSTGGSGYTF. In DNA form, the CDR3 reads TGTGCCAGCAGCTTATCGACAGGGGGGTCTGGCTACACCTTC.

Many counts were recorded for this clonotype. This CDR3 is CASSQDPTAYNEQFF. CDR3 bases: TGCGCCAGCAGCCAAGATCCCACAGCCTACAATGAGCAGTTCTTC. V and J are TRBV4-1 and TRBJ2-1, with no clear D. CDR1 is MGHRA and CDR2 is YSYEKL in the germline V gene. V was clipped by 0 bases and J by 2 bases, with 8 bases between them. The CDR3 loop spans 15 amino acids.

The CDR3 DNA follows: TGCAGCGTTCTCGGGGGTCGTGGGTCCTACGAGCAGTACTTC. As protein: CSVLGGRGSYEQYF. V gene TRBV29-1 combines with J gene TRBJ2-7, with D possibly matching TRBD2 (6 bases). The CDR3 totals 14 residues. Trimming stripped 5 bases from V and 1 base from J, with 15 bases between. Germline V lookup: CDR1 SQVTM, CDR2 ANQGSEA.

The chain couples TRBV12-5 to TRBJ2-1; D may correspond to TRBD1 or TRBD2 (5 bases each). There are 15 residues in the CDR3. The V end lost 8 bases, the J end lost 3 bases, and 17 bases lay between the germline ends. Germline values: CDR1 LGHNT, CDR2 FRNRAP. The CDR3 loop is CASSPGTLGYNEQFF. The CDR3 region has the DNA TGTGCTAGTAGTCCCGGGACCCTTGGCTACAATGAGCAGTTCTTC.

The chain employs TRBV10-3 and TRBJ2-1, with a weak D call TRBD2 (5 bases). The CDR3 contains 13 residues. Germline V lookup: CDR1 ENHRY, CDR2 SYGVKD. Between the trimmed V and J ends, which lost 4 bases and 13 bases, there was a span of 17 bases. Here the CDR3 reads CAISGLRAETQFF. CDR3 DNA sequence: TGTGCCATCAGTGGCCTAAGAGCGGAGACCCAGTTCTTC.

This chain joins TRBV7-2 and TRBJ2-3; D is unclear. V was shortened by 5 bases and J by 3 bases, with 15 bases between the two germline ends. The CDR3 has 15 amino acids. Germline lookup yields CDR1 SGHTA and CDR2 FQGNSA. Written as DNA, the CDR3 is TGTGCCAGCAGCCCCCTTATCTCCGGGACAGATACGCAGTATTTT. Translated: CASSPLISGTDTQYF.

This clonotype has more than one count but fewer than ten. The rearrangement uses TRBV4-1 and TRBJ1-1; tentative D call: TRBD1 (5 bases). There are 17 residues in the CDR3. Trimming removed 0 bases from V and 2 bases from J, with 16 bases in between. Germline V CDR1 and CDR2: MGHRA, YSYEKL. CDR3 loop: CASSQENPGLTNTEAFF. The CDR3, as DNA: TGCGCCAGCAGCCAAGAGAATCCGGGACTCACAAACACTGAAGCTTTCTTT.

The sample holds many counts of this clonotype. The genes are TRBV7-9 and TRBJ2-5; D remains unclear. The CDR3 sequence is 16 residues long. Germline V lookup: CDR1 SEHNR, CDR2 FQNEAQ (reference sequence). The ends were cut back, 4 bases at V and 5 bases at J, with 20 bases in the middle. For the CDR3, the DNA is TGTGCCAGCAGCTATCAAAGGGTTCTCGAGAGCGAGACCCAGTACTTC. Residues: CASSYQRVLESETQYF. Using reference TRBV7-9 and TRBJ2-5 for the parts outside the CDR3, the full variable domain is DTGVSQNPRHKITKRGQNVTFRCDPISEHNRLYWYRQTLGQGPEFLTYFQNEAQLEKSRLLSDRFSAERPKGSFSTLEIQRTEQGDSAMYLCASSYQRVLESETQYFGPGTRLLVL.

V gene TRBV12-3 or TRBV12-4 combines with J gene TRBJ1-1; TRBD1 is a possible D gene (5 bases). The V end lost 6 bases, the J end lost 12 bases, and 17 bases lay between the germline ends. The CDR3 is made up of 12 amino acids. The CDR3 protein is CASSRGPPVSFF. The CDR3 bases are TGTGCCAGCAGCCGGGGACCGCCTGTTTCTTTCTTT.

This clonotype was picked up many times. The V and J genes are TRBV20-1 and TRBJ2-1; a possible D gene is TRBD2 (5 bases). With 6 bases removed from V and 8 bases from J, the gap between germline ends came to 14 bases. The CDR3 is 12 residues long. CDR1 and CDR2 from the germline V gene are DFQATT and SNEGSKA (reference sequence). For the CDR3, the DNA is TGCAGTGCACTACTAGTTTACCATGAGCAGTTCTTC. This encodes CSALLVYHEQFF.

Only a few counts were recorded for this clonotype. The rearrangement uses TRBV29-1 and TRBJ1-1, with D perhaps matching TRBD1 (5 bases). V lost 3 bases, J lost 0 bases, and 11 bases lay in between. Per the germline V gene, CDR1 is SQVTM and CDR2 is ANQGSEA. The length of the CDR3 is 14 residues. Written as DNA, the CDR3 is TGCAGCGTTGACTCTGTCAGGGTGAACACTGAAGCTTTCTTT. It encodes CSVDSVRVNTEAFF. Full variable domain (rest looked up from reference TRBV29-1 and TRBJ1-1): SAVISQKPSRDICQRGTSLTIQCQVDSQVTMMFWYRQQPGQSLTLIATANQGSEATYESGFVIDKFPISRPNLTFSTLTVSNMSPEDSSIYLCSVDSVRVNTEAFFGQGTRLTVV.

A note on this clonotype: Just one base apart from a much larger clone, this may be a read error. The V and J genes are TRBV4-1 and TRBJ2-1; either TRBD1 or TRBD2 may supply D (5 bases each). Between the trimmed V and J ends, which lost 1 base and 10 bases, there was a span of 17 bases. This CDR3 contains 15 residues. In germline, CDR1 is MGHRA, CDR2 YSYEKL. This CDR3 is CASSQGYGGSYEQFF. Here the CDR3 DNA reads TGCGCCAGCAGCCAAGGGTATGGGGGTTCCTACGAGCAGTTCTTC.

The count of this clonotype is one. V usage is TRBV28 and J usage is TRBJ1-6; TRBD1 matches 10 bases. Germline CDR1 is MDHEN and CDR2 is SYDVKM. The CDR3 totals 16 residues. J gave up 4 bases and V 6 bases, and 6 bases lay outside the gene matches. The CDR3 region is CASSLRDRGYNSPLHF. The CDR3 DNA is TGTGCCAGCAGCCTCCGGGACAGGGGATATAATTCACCCCTCCACTTT.

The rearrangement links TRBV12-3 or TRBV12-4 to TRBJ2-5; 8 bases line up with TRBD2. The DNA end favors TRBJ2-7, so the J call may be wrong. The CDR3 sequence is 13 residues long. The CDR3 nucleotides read TGTGCCAGCAGTCGGGGGGGGGCCTACGAGCAGTACTTC. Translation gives CASSRGGAYEQYF.

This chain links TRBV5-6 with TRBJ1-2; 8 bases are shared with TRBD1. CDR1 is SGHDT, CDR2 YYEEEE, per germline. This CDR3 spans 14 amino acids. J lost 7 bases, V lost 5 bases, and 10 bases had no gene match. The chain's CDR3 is CASRLDRGDGGYTF. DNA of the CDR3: TGTGCCAGCAGGCTCGACAGGGGAGATGGTGGCTACACCTTC.

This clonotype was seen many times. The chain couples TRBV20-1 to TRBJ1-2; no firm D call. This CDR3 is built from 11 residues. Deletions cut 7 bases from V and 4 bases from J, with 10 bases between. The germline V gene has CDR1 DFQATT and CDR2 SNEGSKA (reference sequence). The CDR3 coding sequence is TGCAGTGTTCGCAGAGCCTATGGCTACACCTTC. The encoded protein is CSVRRAYGYTF.

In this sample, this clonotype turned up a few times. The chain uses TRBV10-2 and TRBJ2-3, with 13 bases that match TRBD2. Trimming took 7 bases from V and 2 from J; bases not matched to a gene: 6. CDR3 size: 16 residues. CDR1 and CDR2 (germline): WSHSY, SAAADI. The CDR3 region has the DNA TGCGCCAGCACGGGGGGACTAGCGGGGTACACAGATACGCAGTATTTT. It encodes CASTGGLAGYTDTQYF.

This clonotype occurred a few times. The DNA of the CDR3 is TGTGCCAGCAGCCCCAACGACAGGGAAGTTGAAAAACTGTTTTTT. Translated: CASSPNDREVEKLFF. V is TRBV7-9 and J is TRBJ1-4, with 7 bases matching TRBD1. V shed 5 bases and J 7 bases; nucleotides not matched to a gene: 10. This CDR3 comprises 15 residues. Germline lookup yields CDR1 SEHNR and CDR2 FQNEAQ (reference sequence).

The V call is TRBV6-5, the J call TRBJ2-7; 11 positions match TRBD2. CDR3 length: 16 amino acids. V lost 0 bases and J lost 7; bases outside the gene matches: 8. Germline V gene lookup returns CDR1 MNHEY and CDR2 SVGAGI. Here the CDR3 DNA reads TGTGCCAGCAGTTACTCGATTGGGACTAGCGGCAATGAGCAGTACTTC. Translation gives CASSYSIGTSGNEQYF.

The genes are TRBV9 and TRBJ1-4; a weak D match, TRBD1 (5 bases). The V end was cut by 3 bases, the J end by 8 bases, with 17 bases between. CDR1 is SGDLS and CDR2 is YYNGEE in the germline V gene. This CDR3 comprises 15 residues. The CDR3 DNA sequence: TGTGCCAGCAGCGCGACCGGGACCCCGAAGGAAAAACTGTTTTTT. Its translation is CASSATGTPKEKLFF.

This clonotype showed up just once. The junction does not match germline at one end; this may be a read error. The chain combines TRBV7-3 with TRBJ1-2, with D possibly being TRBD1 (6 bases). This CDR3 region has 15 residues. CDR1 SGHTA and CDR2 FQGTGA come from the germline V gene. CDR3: CACSKTPGDPYGYTF. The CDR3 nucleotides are TGTGCCTGCAGCAAGACGCCAGGGGATCCCTATGGCTACACCTTC. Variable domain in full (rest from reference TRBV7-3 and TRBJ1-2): GAGVSQTPSNKVTEKGKYVELRCDPISGHTALYWYRQSLGQGPEFLIYFQGTGAADDSGLPNDRFFAVRPEGSVSTLKIQRTERGDSAVYLCACSKTPGDPYGYTFGSGTRLTVV.

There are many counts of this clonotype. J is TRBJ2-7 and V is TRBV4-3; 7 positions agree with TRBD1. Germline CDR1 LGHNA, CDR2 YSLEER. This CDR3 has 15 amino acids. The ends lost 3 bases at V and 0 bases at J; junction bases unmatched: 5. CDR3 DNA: TGCGCCAGCAGCCAGGACAGGTCCCCCTCCTACGAGCAGTACTTC. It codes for CASSQDRSPSYEQYF.

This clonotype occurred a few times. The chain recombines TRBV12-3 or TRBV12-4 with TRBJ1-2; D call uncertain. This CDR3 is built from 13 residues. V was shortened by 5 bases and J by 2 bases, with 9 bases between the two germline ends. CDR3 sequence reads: CASSLKKNYGYTF. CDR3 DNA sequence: TGTGCCAGCAGTCTTAAAAAGAACTATGGCTACACCTTC.

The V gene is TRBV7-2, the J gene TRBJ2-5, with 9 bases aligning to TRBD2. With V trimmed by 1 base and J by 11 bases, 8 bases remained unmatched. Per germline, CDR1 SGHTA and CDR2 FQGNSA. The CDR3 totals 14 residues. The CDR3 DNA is TGTGCCAGCAGCTTAGGCGGGGGGGCCGATGAGCAGTACTTC. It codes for CASSLGGGADEQYF.

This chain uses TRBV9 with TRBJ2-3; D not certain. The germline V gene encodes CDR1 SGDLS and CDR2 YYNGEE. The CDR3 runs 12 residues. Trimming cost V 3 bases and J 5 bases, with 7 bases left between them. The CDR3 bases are TGTGCCAGCAGCGGCGATAAAGATACGCAGTATTTT. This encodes CASSGDKDTQYF.

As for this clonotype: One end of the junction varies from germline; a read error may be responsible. As DNA, the CDR3 is TGTGCCAGCAGTAAGGGAGCTAGGGGGTCGGATATGCAGTATTTT. Its translation: CASSKGARGSDMQYF. V usage is TRBV6-4 and J usage is TRBJ2-3; D might be TRBD1 (6 bases). Germline lookup yields CDR1 MRHNA and CDR2 SNTAGT. This CDR3 spans 15 amino acids.